The present T cell receptor (beta chain) was sequenced within a study of chemoradiotherapy in HPV16-positive cancers. About the research overall: Candidate HPV-specific T-cell clones and common TCR motifs came from functional assays in two HPV16-positive patients.

Germline V lookup: CDR1 MNHNS, CDR2 SASEGT. The CDR3 extends over 13 amino acids. V lost 3 bases and J lost 5, with 8 bases in between. Sequenced by immunoSEQ multiplex PCR; TCRdb stores in-frame clones only, minus some. Counted here are a few thousand clones, roughly 88% occurring once; the ten biggest clones make up 3.8%. The J gene is TRBJ2-1, the V gene TRBV6-1; D remains ambiguous. The sequence derives from a human donor with HPV-associated anogenital cancer. Sequences were derived from tumor tissue, sampled from a patient who underwent chemoradiotherapy. CDR3 sequence reads: CASSEEAHNEQFF. The CDR3 nucleotides read TGTGCCAGCAGTGAGGAAGCCCACAATGAGCAGTTCTTC.